This T cell receptor (beta chain) is from a study of blood T cell repertoires in COVID-19. This CDR3 comprises 13 residues. V gave up 5 bases and J gave up 9 bases, with 14 bases separating them. CDR1 is SGHTA and CDR2 is FQGTGA in the germline V gene. In terms of age and location, participants ranged from roughly 18 to 100 years and lived in about two dozen US areas. In the authors' workflow: Estimation of nucleated cell counts was performed using reference gene primer amplification. Using immunoSEQ multiplex PCR, the repertoire was profiled, and TCRdb retains in-frame clones only, with some absent. The V and J calls and the clone size are those of that table, but D and trimming were determined from the DNA. This sample has a few hundred thousand clones, with just over 85% found just once.

What was sequenced was PBMCs or T cells enriched from blood (not recorded which). The chain uses TRBV7-3 and TRBJ2-1, with D possibly matching TRBD1 (6 bases). The sequence was collected from a woman between 50 and 59 years old with acute COVID-19. Written as DNA, the CDR3 is TGTGCCAGCAGCCGAAGGACGACAGGTGAGCAGTTCTTC. Encoded protein: CASSRRTTGEQFF.